This TCR beta chain stems from a study of T cells in localized non-small cell lung cancer. Measured with immunoSEQ multiplex PCR; TCRdb has only the in-frame clones, and not every one. The data contain under 30,000 clones, 80% to 90% of them singletons. For this clone: Its antigen is not known.

CDR1 is SNHLY and CDR2 is FYNNEI in the germline V gene. Trimming at V came to 6 bases and at J to 4 bases, leaving 7 bases not matched to a gene. The CDR3 has 15 residues. Whole-study results and caveats: Density of T cells in blood, when higher, went with longer overall survival. Uninvolved adjacent lung showed peak T cell clonality, exceeding tumor. Adjacent lung exhibited a median of approximately 50 among the 100 most abundant tumor clones. As only one tumor region underwent sequencing, heterogeneity remains possible.

The sample in question was peripheral blood, obtained before any cancer treatment. The V call is TRBV2, the J call TRBJ1-5; 9 positions agree with TRBD1. The source is a female donor at least 60 years old with stage I lung adenocarcinoma. The CDR3 coding sequence is TGTGCCAGCAGAGACGGACAGGGGAAAAATCAGCCCCAGCATTTT. It is translated as CASRDGQGKNQPQHF.